This T cell receptor (beta chain) originates from a study of cytomegalovirus exposure and HLA in healthy donors. Study results and caveats: Among TCR beta chains, those listed as cytomegalovirus-associated numbered over 150.

The donors formed part of the roughly 120-subject validation cohort, distinct from the roughly 660-subject first cohort. The table came from immunoSEQ multiplex PCR; TCRdb's copy has only in-frame clones and leaves some out. The data contain about 120,000 clones, roughly 90% of them seen just once; the ten biggest clones take up roughly 6.3%. V lost 6 bases, J lost 0 bases, and 15 bases lay in between. CDR1 and CDR2 from the germline V gene are PRHDT and FYEKMQ (reference sequence). The CDR3 is 16 residues long. Points on this clone: Its antigen remains unknown.

This sequence joins TRBV13 and TRBJ2-1; D possibly corresponds to TRBD1 (6 bases). The sequence was obtained from a woman younger than 35 in good health and CMV-seropositive. Specimen: PBMCs. CDR3 loop: CASRTSGASSYNEQFF. The DNA of the CDR3 is TGTGCCAGCAGAACTTCAGGGGCGAGCTCCTACAATGAGCAGTTCTTC.